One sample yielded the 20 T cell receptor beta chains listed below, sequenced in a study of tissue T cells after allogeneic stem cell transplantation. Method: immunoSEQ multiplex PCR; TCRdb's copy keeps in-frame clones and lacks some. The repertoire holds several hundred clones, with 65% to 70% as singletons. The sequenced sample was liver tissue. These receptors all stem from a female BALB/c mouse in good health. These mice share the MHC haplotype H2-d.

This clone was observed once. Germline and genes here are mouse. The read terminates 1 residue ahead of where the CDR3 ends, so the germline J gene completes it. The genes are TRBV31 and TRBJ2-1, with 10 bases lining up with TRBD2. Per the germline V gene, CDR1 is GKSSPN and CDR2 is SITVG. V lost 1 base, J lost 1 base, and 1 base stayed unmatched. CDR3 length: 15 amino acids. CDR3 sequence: CAWSRDWGNYAEQFF. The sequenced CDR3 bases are TGTGCCTGGAGTCGGGACTGGGGAAACTATGCTGAGCAGTTC.

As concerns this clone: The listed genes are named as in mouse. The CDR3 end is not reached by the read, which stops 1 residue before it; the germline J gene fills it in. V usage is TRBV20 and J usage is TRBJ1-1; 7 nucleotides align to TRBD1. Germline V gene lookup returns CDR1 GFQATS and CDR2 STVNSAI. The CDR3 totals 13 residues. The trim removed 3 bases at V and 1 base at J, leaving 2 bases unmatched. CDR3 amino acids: CGASRQGNTEVFF. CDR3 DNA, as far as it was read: TGTGGTGCTAGCCGACAGGGAAACACAGAAGTCTTC.

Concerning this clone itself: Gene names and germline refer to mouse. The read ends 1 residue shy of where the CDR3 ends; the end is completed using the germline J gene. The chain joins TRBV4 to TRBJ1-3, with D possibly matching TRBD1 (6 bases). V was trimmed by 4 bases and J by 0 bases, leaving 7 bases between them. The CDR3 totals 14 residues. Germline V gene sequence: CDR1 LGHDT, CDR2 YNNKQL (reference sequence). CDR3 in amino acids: CASSWTDSGNTLYF. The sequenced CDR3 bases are TGTGCCAGCAGCTGGACAGATTCTGGAAATACGCTCTAT.

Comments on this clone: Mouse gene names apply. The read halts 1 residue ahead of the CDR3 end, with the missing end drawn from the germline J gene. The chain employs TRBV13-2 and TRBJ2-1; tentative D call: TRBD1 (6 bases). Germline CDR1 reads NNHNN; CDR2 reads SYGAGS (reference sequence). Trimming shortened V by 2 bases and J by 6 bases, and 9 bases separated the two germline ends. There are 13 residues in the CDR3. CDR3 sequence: CASGEGQFAEQFF. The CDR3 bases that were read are TGTGCCAGCGGTGAGGGACAATTTGCTGAGCAGTTC.

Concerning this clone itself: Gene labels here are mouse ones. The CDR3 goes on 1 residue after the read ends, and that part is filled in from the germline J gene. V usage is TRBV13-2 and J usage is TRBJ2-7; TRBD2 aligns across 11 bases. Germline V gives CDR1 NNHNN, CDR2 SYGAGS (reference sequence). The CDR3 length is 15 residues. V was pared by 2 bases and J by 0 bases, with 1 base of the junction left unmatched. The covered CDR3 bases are TGTGCCAGCGGTGAGGGACTGGGGGACTCCTATGAACAGTAC. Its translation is CASGEGLGDSYEQY. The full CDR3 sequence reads CASGEGLGDSYEQYF.

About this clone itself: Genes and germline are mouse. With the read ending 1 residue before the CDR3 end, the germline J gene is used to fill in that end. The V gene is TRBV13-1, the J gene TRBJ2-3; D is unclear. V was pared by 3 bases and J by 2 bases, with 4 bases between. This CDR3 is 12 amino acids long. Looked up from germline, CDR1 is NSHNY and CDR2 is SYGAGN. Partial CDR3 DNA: TGTGCCAGCAGTGGAACTGCAGAAACGCTGTAT. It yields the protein CASSGTAETLY. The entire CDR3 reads CASSGTAETLYF.

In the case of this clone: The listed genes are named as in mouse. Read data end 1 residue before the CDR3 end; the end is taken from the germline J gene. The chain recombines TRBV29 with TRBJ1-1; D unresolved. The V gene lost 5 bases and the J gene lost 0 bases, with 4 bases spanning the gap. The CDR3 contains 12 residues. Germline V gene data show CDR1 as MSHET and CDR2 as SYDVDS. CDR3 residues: CASSGQNTEVFF. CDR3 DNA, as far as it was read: TGTGCTAGCAGTGGACAGAACACAGAAGTCTTC.

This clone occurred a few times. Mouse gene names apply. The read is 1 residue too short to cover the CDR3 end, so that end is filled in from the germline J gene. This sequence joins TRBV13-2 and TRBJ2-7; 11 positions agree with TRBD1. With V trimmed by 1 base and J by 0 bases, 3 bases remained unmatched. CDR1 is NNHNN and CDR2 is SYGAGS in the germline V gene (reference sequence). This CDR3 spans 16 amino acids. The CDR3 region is CASGDPGQGVSYEQYF. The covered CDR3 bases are TGTGCCAGCGGTGATCCGGGACAGGGGGTCTCCTATGAACAGTAC.

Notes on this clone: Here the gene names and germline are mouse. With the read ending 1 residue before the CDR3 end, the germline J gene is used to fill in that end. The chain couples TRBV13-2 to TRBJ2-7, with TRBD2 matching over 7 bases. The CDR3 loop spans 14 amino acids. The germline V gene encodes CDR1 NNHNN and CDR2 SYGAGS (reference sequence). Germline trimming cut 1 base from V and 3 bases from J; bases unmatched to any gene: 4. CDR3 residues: CASGDLGGIYEQYF. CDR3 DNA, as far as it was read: TGTGCCAGCGGTGATCTTGGGGGGATCTATGAACAGTAC.

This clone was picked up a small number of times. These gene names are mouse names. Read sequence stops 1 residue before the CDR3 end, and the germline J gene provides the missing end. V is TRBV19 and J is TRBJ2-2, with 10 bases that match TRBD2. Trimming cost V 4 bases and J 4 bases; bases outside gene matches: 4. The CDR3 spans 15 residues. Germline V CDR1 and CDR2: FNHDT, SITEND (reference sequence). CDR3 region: CASSLWGGLTGQLYF. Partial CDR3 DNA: TGTGCCAGCAGTCTCTGGGGGGGCCTCACCGGGCAGCTCTAC.

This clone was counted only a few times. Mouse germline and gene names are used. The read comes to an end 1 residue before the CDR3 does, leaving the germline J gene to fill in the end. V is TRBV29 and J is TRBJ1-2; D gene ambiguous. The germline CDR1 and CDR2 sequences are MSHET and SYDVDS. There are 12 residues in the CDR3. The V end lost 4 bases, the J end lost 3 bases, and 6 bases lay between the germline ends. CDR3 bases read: TGTGCTAGCAGTTCGAGCGACTCCGACTACACC. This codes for CASSSSDSDYT. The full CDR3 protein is CASSSSDSDYTF.

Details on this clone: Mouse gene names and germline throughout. The CDR3 region is CTCSADGADQAPLF. The part of the CDR3 DNA that was read is TGCACCTGCAGTGCAGATGGGGCAGACCAGGCTCCGCTT. The chain is built from TRBV1 and TRBJ1-5; possible D gene TRBD1, 5 bases. The read finishes 1 residue shy of the CDR3 end, and the germline J gene is used to complete it. The germline V gene has CDR1 NSQYPW and CDR2 LRSPGD (reference sequence). The germline V and J ends were trimmed by 0 bases and 5 bases, with 8 bases remaining between them. The CDR3 loop spans 14 amino acids.

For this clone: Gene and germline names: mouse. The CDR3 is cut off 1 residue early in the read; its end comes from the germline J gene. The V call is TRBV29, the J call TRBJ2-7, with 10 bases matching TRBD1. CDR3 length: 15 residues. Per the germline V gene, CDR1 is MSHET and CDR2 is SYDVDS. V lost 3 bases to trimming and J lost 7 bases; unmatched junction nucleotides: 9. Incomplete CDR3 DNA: TGTGCTAGCAGTTTTCCCGGGACAGGGGACGGGGAACAGTAC. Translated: CASSFPGTGDGEQY. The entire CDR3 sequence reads CASSFPGTGDGEQYF.

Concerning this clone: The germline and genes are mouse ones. This chain's CDR3 is CASGETGSSYEQYF. CDR3 DNA (partial): TGTGCCAGCGGTGAAACTGGGAGCTCCTATGAACAGTAC. The gene calls are TRBV13-2 and TRBJ2-7; TRBD2 is a possible D gene (6 bases). Read data end 1 residue before the CDR3 end; the end is taken from the germline J gene. Trimming cost V 2 bases and J 0 bases, with 9 bases left between them. The germline V gene encodes CDR1 NNHNN and CDR2 SYGAGS (reference sequence). The CDR3 is 14 residues long.

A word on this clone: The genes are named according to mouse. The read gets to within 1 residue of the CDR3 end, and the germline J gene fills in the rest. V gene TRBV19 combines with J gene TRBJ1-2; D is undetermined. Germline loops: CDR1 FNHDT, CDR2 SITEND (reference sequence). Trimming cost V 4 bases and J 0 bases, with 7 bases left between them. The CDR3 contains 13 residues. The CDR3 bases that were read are TGTGCCAGCAGTCCCACATCAAACTCCGACTACACC. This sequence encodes CASSPTSNSDYT. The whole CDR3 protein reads CASSPTSNSDYTF.

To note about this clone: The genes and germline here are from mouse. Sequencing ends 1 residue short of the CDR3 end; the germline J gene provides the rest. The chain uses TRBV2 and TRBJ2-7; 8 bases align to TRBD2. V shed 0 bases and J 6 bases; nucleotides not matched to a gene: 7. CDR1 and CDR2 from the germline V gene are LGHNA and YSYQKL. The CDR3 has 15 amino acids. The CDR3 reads CASSQDPGGWIEQYF. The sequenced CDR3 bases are TGTGCCAGCAGCCAAGATCCTGGGGGGTGGATTGAACAGTAC.

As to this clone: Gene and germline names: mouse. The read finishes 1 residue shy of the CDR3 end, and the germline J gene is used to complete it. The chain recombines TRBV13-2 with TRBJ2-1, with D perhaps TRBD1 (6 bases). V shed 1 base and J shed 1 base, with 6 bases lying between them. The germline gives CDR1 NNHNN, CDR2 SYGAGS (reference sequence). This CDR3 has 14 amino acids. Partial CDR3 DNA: TGTGCCAGCGGTGATCAGGGGAACTATGCTGAGCAGTTC. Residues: CASGDQGNYAEQF. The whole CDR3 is CASGDQGNYAEQFF.

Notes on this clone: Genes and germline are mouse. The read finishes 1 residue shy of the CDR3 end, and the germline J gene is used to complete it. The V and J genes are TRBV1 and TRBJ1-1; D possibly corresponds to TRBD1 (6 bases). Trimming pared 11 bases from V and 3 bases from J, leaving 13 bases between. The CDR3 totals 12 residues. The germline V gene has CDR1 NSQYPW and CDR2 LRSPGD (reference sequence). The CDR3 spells CTPGTRDTEVFF. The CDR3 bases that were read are TGCACCCCCGGGACAAGGGACACAGAAGTCTTC.

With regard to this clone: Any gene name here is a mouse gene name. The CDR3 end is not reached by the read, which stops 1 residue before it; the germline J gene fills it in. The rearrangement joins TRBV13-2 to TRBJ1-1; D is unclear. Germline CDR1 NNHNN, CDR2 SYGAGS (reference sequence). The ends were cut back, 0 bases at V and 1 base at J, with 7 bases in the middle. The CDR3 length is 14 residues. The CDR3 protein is CASGDDNKNTEVFF. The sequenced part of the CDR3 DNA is TGTGCCAGCGGTGATGATAACAAAAACACAGAAGTCTTC.

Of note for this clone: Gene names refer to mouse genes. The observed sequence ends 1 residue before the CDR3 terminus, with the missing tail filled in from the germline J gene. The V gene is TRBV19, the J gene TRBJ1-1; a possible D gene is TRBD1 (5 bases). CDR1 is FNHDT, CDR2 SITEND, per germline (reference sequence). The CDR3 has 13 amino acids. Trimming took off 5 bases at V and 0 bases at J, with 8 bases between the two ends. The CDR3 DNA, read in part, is TGTGCCAGCAGGGACACTGCAAACACAGAAGTCTTC. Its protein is CASRDTANTEVF. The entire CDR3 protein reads CASRDTANTEVFF.